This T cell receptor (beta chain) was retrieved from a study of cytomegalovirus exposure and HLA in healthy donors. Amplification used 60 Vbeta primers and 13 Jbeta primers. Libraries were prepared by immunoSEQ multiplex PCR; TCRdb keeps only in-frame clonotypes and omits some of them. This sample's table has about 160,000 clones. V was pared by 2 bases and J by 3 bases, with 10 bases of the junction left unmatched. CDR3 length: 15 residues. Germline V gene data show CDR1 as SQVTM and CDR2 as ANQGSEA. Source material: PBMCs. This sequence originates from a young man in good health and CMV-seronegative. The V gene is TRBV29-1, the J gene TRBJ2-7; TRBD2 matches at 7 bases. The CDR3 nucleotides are TGCAGCGTTGAAAGATTAGGATCTAGCGGCTACGAGCAGTACTTC. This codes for CSVERLGSSGYEQYF.